This TCR beta chain came from a study of blood T cells in healthy people across ages. Ranging in age from roughly 6 to 95, the donors were healthy Caucasian individuals from Russia. Trimming cost V 4 bases and J 3 bases, with 15 bases left between them. Germline V CDR1 and CDR2: MNHEY, SMNVEV (reference sequence). The CDR3 has 16 residues. The second PCR ran about 6 to 12 cycles with a sample-barcoded 5' primer and J-beta primers. Every sample gave at least 2.5 million paired-end reads containing CDR3. Each CDR3 protein is one row after TCRdb ran MiXCR on the 5' RACE reads. The sample has 910,000 or so distinct CDR3 sequences, roughly half seen once.

The material sequenced was blood. This rearrangement joins TRBV27 to TRBJ1-4; no reliable D call. This sequence was found in an older woman in good health. The CDR3 protein is CASSSGRPTANEKLFF. DNA of the CDR3: TGTGCCAGCAGTTCCGGTAGGCCCACGGCTAATGAAAAACTGTTTTTT.